This TCR beta chain comes out of a study of chemoradiotherapy in HPV16-positive cancers. Study-wide background: A couple of HPV16-positive patients' cells yielded candidate HPV-specific clones and common motifs. Overall study results and limits: Functional assays defining HPV-specific T cells used only a couple of HPV16-positive patients. Non-HPV-specific T cells did not expand in tumors during treatment, whereas candidate HPV-specific clones and E7-related motifs did.

Sequencing used immunoSEQ multiplex PCR; TCRdb keeps in-frame clones, though not all of them. The sample holds some 11,000 clones; more than 70% are singletons and the top ten take 8.3%. Comment on this clone: Its antigen remains unidentified.

Repeated repertoire sampling spanned the course of chemoradiotherapy. Germline V gene lookup returns CDR1 SEHNR and CDR2 FQNEAQ (reference sequence). The CDR3 has 13 residues. Trimming took 3 bases from V and 3 from J, leaving 8 bases between them. The rearrangement links TRBV7-9 to TRBJ1-1, with D tentatively TRBD1 (5 bases). This receptor was identified in a human donor with HPV-associated anogenital cancer. This specimen was collected from a patient who underwent chemoradiotherapy. The CDR3 DNA reads TGTGCCAGCAGCTTTATAGGGGACACTGAAGCTTTCTTT. Residues: CASSFIGDTEAFF.